This T cell receptor beta chain was captured by sequencing in a study of blood T cell repertoires in COVID-19 (dated by TCRdb to the early 2020s). Turning to the overall study: Collaborator samples came from the United States, Italy and Spain and covered acute and convalescent phases of COVID-19. A freely available public database, intended as a resource for researchers studying the immune response to SARS-CoV-2, is where the repertoires were released. The dataset comprised deeply sampled blood TCRbeta repertoires from subjects exposed to, actively infected with, or recovered from COVID-19. Samples came from the ongoing ImmuneRACE study (first 160 participants) plus 1,254 subjects from 6 global collaborators. The prospective study material was composed of cDNA or gDNA derived from T cells, B-cell-depleted T cells, or PBMCs. The sample metadata nearly always contained a de-identified subject ID, COVID-19 status, age in years and sex. Where HLA class I and class II types were available, the types were taken from metadata supplied by the sample provider, not from assay-based typing. Broad study findings and their caveats: Clinical and demographic metadata were provided uncurated, with the amount varying by source and participant.

The collaborating institutions used their own protocols to collect whole blood in K2EDTA tubes. For TCRbeta analysis, collaborators shipped samples in one of three forms: frozen whole blood, isolated PBMCs, or DNA extracted from either of those sample types. At the junction V is shortened by 3 bases and J by 8 bases, with 16 bases in between. Counted from cysteine to phenylalanine, this CDR3 has 14 amino acids. Only the CDR3 part of the read is kept: 42 bases, read in frame from the first base. CDR1 MDHEN and CDR2 SYDVKM are derived from the germline V gene. TCRbeta CDR3 regions were amplified from genomic DNA using the immunoSEQ Assay, a bias-controlled multiplex PCR. The source study handled its data this way. The number of nucleated cells in each sample was estimated from the amplification of reference gene primers within the assay. Sequence reads were collapsed and filtered to measure the absolute abundance of every unique TCRbeta CDR3 rearrangement. For each sample, productive Simpson clonality was calculated as the square root of Simpson's diversity index across productive rearrangements. TCRdb retrieved this table from immuneACCESS and kept in-frame rearrangements only. Not all clones are present; in checked studies, unresolved V genes account for under half, and no reason is known for the remainder. Clone size and the V and J calls come from that table; the DNA yielded D and trimming. This sample has over 65,000 clones in its table, and roughly 90% of those were observed once. Clones ranked in the top ten supply about 1.2% of the sample.

A word on this clone: Its antigen target is currently unknown. Base qualities are not recorded, but no much larger clone differs from it by a single base.

The sequenced sample consisted of peripheral blood. The source is a woman aged 55-70 years with acute or convalescent COVID-19. Rearrangement joined TRBV28 to TRBJ1-2; the D gene is possibly TRBD1, with 6 bases matching. CDR3 region: CASSLGAGARGYTF. The DNA is TGTGCCAGCAGTTTGGGGGCGGGGGCGCGGGGCTACACCTTC.